This T cell receptor (beta chain) was sequenced during a study of tissue T cells after allogeneic stem cell transplantation. General study results and limits: Within patients, tissue anatomy strongly shaped TCR repertoire composition. Tissue-detected TCR repertoire was only partly captured by blood and spleen T cells.

The time point was: mouse harvest day 7 after allogeneic transplant. Tail vein injection delivered 10^7 T-cell-depleted bone marrow cells and 10^6 splenic CD5+ T cells. Tissues came from B6→BALB/c major-mismatch GVHD mice at day 7 or 14. The germline V and J ends were trimmed by 0 bases and 2 bases, with 6 bases remaining between them. This CDR3 contains 14 residues. Germline CDR1 and CDR2: SGHLS and HYDKME. Sequencing of TCRbeta CDR3 at survey depth gave sequences and template counts. Repertoires were generated with immunoSEQ multiplex PCR, while TCRdb's copy carries only in-frame clones and drops some. The sample holds roughly 7,600 clones, 50% to 55% seen once. This clone was detected only once. As yet, its antigen is unknown. Gene names are the mouse ones. The sequenced fragment ends 1 residue before the CDR3 boundary, so the rest is inferred from the germline J gene.

This receptor was taken from a female BALB/c mouse given C57BL/6 T cells with graft-versus-host disease after an allogeneic hematopoietic cell transplant. Sequencing used gut tissue. The chain uses TRBV12-2 and TRBJ1-4; D might be TRBD1 (5 bases). CDR3 DNA, as far as it was read: TGTGCCAGCTCTCTCGGGGGGTCCAACGAAAGATTATTT. Translated, it gives CASSLGGSNERLF. The full-length CDR3 reads as CASSLGGSNERLFF.